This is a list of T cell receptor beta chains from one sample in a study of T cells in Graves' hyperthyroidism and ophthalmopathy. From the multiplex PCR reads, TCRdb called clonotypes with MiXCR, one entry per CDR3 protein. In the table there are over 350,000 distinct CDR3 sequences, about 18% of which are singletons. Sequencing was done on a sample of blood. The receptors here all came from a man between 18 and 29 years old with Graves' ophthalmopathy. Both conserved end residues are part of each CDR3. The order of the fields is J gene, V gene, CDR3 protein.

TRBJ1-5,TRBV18,CASSLNRQGRFSNQPQHF
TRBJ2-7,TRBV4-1,CASSPTGMSYEQYF
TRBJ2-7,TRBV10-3,CAISPGYEQYF
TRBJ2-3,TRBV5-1,CASSLGWGGAISIPDTQYF
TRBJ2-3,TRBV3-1,CASSQFQDTQYF
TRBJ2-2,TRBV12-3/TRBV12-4,CASRGSGHTGELFF
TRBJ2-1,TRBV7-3,CASSLTPAGRNEQFF
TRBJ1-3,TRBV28,CASSLGSRNTIYF
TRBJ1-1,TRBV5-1,CASSLPSNTEAFF
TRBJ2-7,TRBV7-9,CASSRDSSGGRNEQYF
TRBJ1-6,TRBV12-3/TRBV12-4,CASSGYSYNSPLHF
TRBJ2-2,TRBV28,CASSLDGPGTIAGELFF
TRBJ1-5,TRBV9,CASSVGAGNQPQHF
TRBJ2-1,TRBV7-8,CASSLIGRIQFF
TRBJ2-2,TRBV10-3,CAINLSGVTGELFF
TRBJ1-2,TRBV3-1,CASSHLSGEDGYTF
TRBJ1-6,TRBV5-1,CASSLQIGAGNSPLHF
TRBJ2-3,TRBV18,CASSPLSADTDTQYF
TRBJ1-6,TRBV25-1,CASSEPLAGGSNSPLHF
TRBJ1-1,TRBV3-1,CASSQDYLNTEAFF
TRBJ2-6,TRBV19,CASSPGWAGGFGANVLTF
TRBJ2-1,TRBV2,CASATSGETLGNEQFF
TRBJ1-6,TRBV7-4,CASSLEDPGDSPLHF
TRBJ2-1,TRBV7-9,CASSPTPGLGSYNEQFF
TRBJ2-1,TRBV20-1,CSARLLVIPYNEQFF
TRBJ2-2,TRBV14,CASSQDPDTGELFF
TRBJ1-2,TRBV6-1,CASSWRQGADGYTF
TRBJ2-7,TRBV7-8,CASSLVGGGSSYEQYF
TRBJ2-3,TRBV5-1,CASSFSRSTSTDTQYF
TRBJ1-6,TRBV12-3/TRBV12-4,CASRGAGNSPLHF
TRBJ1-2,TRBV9,CASSGLTGDGYTF
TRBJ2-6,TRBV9,CASSVGRGLVSGANVLTF
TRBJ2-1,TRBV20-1,CSAHGTSRVDEQFF
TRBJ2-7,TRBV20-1,CSARESAGSVEQYF
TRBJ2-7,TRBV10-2,CASSEGGSYYEQYF
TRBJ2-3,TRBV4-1,CASSGTVSLSDTQYF
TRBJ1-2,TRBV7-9,CASSVTYGTGYGYTF
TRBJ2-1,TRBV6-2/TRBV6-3,CASSYGLGIEQFF
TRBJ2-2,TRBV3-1,CASSSSGFTGELFF
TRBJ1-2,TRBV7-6,CASSPGPTESYGYTF
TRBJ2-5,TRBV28,CASSRPGTGSGETQYF
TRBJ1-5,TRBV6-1,CASTRSRVDQPQHF
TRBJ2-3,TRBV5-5,CASSQGPSGGAAADTQYF